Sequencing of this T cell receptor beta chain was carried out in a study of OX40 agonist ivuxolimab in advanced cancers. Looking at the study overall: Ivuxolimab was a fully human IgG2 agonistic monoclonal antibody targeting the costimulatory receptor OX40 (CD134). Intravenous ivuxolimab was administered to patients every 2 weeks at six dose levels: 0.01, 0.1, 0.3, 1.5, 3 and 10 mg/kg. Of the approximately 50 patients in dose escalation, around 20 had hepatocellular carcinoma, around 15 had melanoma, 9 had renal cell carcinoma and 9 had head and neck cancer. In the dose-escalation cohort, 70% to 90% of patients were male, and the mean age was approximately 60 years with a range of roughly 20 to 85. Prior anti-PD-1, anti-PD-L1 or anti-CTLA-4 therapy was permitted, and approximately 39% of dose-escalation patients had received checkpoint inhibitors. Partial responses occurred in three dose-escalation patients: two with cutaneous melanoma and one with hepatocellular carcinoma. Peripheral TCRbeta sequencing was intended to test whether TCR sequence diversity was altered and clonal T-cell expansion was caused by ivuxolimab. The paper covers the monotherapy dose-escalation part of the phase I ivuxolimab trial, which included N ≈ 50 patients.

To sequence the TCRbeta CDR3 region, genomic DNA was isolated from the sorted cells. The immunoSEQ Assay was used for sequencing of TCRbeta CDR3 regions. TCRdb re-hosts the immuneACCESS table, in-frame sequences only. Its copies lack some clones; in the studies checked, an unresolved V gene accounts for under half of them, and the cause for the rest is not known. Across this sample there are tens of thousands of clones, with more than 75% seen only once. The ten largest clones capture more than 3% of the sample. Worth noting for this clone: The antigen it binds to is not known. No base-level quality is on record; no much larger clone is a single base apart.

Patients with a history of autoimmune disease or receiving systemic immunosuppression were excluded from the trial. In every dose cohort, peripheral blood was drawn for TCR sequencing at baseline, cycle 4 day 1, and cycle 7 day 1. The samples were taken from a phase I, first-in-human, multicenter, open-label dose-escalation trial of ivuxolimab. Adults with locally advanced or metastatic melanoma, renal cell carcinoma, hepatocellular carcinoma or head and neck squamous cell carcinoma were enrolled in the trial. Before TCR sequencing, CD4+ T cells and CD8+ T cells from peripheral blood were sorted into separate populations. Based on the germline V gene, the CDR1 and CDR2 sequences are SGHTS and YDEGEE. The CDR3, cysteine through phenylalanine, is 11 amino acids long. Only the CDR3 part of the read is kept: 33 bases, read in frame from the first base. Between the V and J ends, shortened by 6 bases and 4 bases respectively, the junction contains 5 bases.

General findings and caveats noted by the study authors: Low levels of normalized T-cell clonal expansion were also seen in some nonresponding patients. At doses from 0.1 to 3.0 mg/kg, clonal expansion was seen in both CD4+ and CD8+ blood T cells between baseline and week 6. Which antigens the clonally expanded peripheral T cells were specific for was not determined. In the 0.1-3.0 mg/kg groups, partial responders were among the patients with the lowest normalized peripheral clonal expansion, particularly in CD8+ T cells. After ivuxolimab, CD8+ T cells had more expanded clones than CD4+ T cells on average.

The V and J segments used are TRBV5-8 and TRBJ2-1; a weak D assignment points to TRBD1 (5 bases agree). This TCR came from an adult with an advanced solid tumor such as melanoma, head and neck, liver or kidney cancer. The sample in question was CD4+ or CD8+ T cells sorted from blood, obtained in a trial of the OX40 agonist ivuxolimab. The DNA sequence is TGTGCCAGCAAGGGGTACAATGAGCAGTTCTTC. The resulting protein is CASKGYNEQFF. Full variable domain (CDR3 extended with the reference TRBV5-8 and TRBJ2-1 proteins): EAGVTQSPTHLIKTRGQQATLRCSPISGHTSVYWYQQALGLGLQFLLWYDEGEERNRGNFPPRFSGRQFPNYSSELNVNALELEDSALYLCASKGYNEQFFGPGTRLTVL.